The rows below give T cell receptor beta chains drawn from one sample of a study of immune evolution from preneoplasia to lung adenocarcinoma. Generated by immunoSEQ multiplex PCR, the TCRdb table keeps only in-frame clones and is missing some. The repertoire holds approximately 3,600 clones, about 80% seen once, with 11% to 15% in the top ten. Material for sequencing was FFPE adjacent normal lung tissue. These receptors all stem from a person in their sixties or seventies with lung adenocarcinoma. Both conserved end residues are part of each CDR3. The order of the fields is CDR3 protein, CDR3 DNA, D gene, J gene, V gene, clone size. D genes are given only for firm matches. Part of the rows lack a size; the others show once, few, many or a class for expanded clones.

CATKGGVEQYF | TGTGCCACAAAGGGGGGTGTCGAGCAGTACTTC | - | TRBJ2-7 | TRBV25-1 | -
CASSLGGSGSTDTQYF | TGTGCCAGCAGCTTAGGTGGTAGCGGGAGTACAGATACGCAGTATTTT | TRBD2 | TRBJ2-3 | TRBV7-9 | -
CAWSALRTGMLNEKLFF | TGTGCCTGGAGTGCCCTACGTACCGGGATGTTAAATGAAAAACTGTTTTTT | - | TRBJ1-4 | TRBV30 | -
CASSLGHANEKLFF | TGTGCCAGCAGCTTGGGTCACGCTAATGAAAAACTGTTTTTT | - | TRBJ1-4 | TRBV5-6 | -
CASRPTGVDTQYF | TGTGCCAGCAGGCCTACAGGGGTAGATACGCAGTATTTT | TRBD1 | TRBJ2-3 | TRBV5-6 | few
CSVGDRLQEGYTF | TGCAGCGTTGGGGACAGGCTTCAGGAAGGCTACACCTTC | TRBD1 | TRBJ1-2 | TRBV29-1 | -
CASSLSASETQYF | TGTGCCAGCAGCTTATCCGCGAGCGAGACCCAGTACTTC | - | TRBJ2-5 | TRBV7-3 | few
CASSSRTTSIYEQYF | TGTGCCAGCAGCTCACGGACAACTTCAATCTACGAGCAGTACTTC | - | TRBJ2-7 | TRBV13 | -
CAWSVVGGRQNTEAFF | TGTGCCTGGAGTGTGGTAGGAGGCAGACAGAACACTGAAGCTTTCTTT | - | TRBJ1-1 | TRBV30 | once
CASRSGQNEQYF | TGTGCCAGCAGGTCGGGACAGAACGAGCAGTACTTC | TRBD1 | TRBJ2-7 | TRBV11-2 | -
CASRQGANYGYTF | TGTGCCAGCAGACAGGGGGCGAACTATGGCTACACCTTC | TRBD1 | TRBJ1-2 | TRBV28 | once
CASILKPGLAGDNEQFF | TGTGCCAGCATCCTTAAGCCGGGACTAGCGGGAGATAATGAGCAGTTCTTC | TRBD2 | TRBJ2-1 | TRBV5-4 | -
CASSVVGTSTEQYF | TGTGCCAGCAGCGTAGTGGGGACTAGCACCGAGCAGTACTTC | TRBD2 | TRBJ2-7 | TRBV9 | -
CASSYRNVRGTEAFF | TGTGCCAGCAGTTACCGGAACGTCCGAGGAACTGAAGCTTTCTTT | - | TRBJ1-1 | TRBV6-5 | -
CASSLAATSTGYEQYF | TGCGCCAGCAGCTTGGCCGCAACTAGCACTGGCTACGAGCAGTACTTC | - | TRBJ2-7 | TRBV5-1 | -
CAWSLNSNQPQHF | TGTGCCTGGAGTCTTAATAGCAATCAGCCCCAGCATTTT | - | TRBJ1-5 | TRBV30 | -
CSVEGQGRYGYTF | TGCAGCGTTGAGGGACAGGGGAGGTATGGCTACACCTTC | TRBD1 | TRBJ1-2 | TRBV29-1 | -
CATSRVPKTSYEETQYF | TGTGCCACCAGCAGAGTCCCCAAGACTAGCTACGAAGAGACCCAGTACTTC | TRBD2 | TRBJ2-5 | TRBV15 | once
CASGEVSNQPQHF | TGCGCCAGCGGGGAGGTTAGCAATCAGCCCCAGCATTTT | - | TRBJ1-5 | TRBV10-2 | -
CATGPGAGGNTIYF | TGTGCCACGGGTCCGGGGGCCGGTGGAAACACCATATATTTT | - | TRBJ1-3 | TRBV9 | -
CASSWTVQETQYF | TGTGCCAGTAGTTGGACAGTGCAAGAGACCCAGTACTTC | - | TRBJ2-5 | TRBV19 | large
CASSVSGEQFF | TGTGCCAGTAGTGTAAGTGGCGAGCAGTTCTTC | - | TRBJ2-1 | TRBV19 | -
CASSLIHGTDYGYTF | TGTGCCAGCAGCTTAATACATGGGACGGACTATGGCTACACCTTC | - | TRBJ1-2 | TRBV7-2 | once
CASSANRVGAAEQYF | TGTGCCAGCAGCGCTAACAGGGTTGGGGCTGCCGAGCAGTACTTC | - | TRBJ2-7 | TRBV7-2 | -
CASSFSTGELFF | TGTGCCAGCAGCTTTAGTACCGGGGAGCTGTTTTTT | - | TRBJ2-2 | TRBV7-9 | -
CASSSRGRVGTEAFF | TGTGCCAGCAGCTCGAGGGGGCGTGTCGGTACTGAAGCTTTCTTT | TRBD1 | TRBJ1-1 | TRBV11-2 | -
CASSLGWAGGGETQYF | TGTGCCAGCAGCTTGGGTTGGGCGGGAGGAGGAGAGACCCAGTACTTC | TRBD2 | TRBJ2-5 | TRBV5-4 | once
CASRGMALYSNQPQHF | TGTGCCAGCAGAGGGATGGCACTTTACAGCAATCAGCCCCAGCATTTT | - | TRBJ1-5 | TRBV28 | once
CASSGAGTVTQETQYF | TGTGCCAGCAGTGGCGCAGGGACGGTAACCCAAGAGACCCAGTACTTC | - | TRBJ2-5 | TRBV28 | -
CASSDKNRRHNTEAFF | TGTGCCAGCAGCGATAAAAACAGACGACACAACACTGAAGCTTTCTTT | - | TRBJ1-1 | TRBV7-8 | few
CASSLNGPVWFF | TGTGCCAGCAGCTTAAACGGCCCCGTTTGGTTCTTC | - | TRBJ2-1 | TRBV7-9 | -
CAWSTPGQGNTIYF | TGTGCCTGGAGTACTCCCGGACAGGGAAACACCATATATTTT | - | TRBJ1-3 | TRBV30 | few
CAISGTATEAFF | TGTGCCATCAGTGGAACGGCAACCGAAGCTTTCTTT | - | TRBJ1-1 | TRBV10-3 | -
CASRPGRGSEQFF | TGTGCCAGCAGACCCGGGCGCGGGAGTGAGCAGTTCTTC | TRBD2 | TRBJ2-1 | TRBV6-5 | -
CASGALPYNEQFF | TGTGCCAGCGGGGCATTACCCTACAATGAGCAGTTCTTC | - | TRBJ2-1 | TRBV7-8 | -
CAWTLRDTGELFF | TGTGCCTGGACCTTGCGAGACACCGGGGAGCTGTTTTTT | - | TRBJ2-2 | TRBV30 | -
CASSQDPTSGRAETQYF | TGTGCCAGCAGCCAAGATCCGACTAGCGGGAGAGCCGAGACCCAGTACTTC | TRBD2 | TRBJ2-5 | TRBV4-2 | -
CASSPESSTDTQYF | TGTGCCAGCAGCCCGGAATCTAGCACAGATACGCAGTATTTT | - | TRBJ2-3 | TRBV6-4 | -
CAIGGAQETQYF | TGTGCCATCGGGGGAGCACAAGAGACCCAGTACTTC | - | TRBJ2-5 | TRBV10-3 | -
CASSQERGREKLFF | TGTGCCAGCAGCCAAGAGAGGGGGAGGGAAAAACTGTTTTTT | - | TRBJ1-4 | TRBV7-8 | -
CASSVGALGANVLTF | TGTGCCAGCAGCGTCGGGGCCCTGGGGGCCAACGTCCTGACTTTC | - | TRBJ2-6 | TRBV9 | -